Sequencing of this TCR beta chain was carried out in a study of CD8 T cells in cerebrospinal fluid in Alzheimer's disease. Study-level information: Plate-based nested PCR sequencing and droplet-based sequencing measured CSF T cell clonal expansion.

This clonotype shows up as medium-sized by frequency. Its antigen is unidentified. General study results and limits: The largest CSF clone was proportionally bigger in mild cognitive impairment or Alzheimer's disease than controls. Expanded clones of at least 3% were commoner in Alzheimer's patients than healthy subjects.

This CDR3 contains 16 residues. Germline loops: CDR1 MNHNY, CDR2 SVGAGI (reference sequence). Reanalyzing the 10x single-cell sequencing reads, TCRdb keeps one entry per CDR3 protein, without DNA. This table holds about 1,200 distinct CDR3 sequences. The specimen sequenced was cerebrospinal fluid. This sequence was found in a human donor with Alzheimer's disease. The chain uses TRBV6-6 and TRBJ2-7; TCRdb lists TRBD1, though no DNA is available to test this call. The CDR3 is CASSYTGGQGKDEQYF.